This passage covers 26 T cell receptor beta chains from one sample sequenced in a study of blood T cells in healthy people across ages. The authors ran a second PCR of roughly 6 to 11 cycles using a sample-barcoded 5' primer and a J-beta primer mix. Each CDR3 protein gets one entry after TCRdb re-called the 5' RACE reads with MiXCR. The table lists about 1.1 million distinct CDR3 sequences, roughly two fifths of them singletons. Sequencing was performed on blood. The receptor set was obtained from a man younger than 35 in good health.

As for this clonotype: A much larger clone differs from this one at a single base, so this may be a read error. The chain employs TRBV5-1 and TRBJ1-2; D may be TRBD1 (6 bases). This CDR3 has 15 residues. Germline V gives CDR1 SGHRS, CDR2 YFSETQ. Here the CDR3 reads CVSSPGTLETNRYTF. The CDR3 DNA reads TGCGTCAGCAGCCCCGGGACACTAGAAACGAATCGCTACACCTTC.

This clonotype was counted a few times. The gene calls are TRBV12-3 or TRBV12-4 and TRBJ1-1; a weak D match, TRBD1 (5 bases). The length of the CDR3 is 14 residues. The V gene lost 3 bases and the J gene lost 2 bases, with 10 bases spanning the gap. CDR3 coding DNA: TGTGCCAGCAGTTTGATGGGGGGAAACACTGAAGCTTTCTTT. It is translated as CASSLMGGNTEAFF.

CDR3 amino acids: CASSLVGIVNTEAFF. As DNA, the CDR3 is TGTGCCAGCAGTTTAGTTGGAATAGTAAACACTGAAGCTTTCTTT. The chain combines TRBV27 with TRBJ1-1; D not certain. This CDR3 contains 15 residues. The germline gives CDR1 MNHEY, CDR2 SMNVEV (reference sequence). Trimming took 2 bases from V and 2 from J, leaving 12 bases between them.

The rearrangement joins TRBV10-3 to TRBJ2-7; D is unresolved. Germline V CDR1 and CDR2: ENHRY, SYGVKD. Trimming shortened V by 0 bases and J by 7 bases, and 10 bases separated the two germline ends. This CDR3 is built from 13 residues. CDR3 coding DNA: TGTGCCATCAGTGAGTCGGTTGCTACTGAGCAGTACTTC. Amino acid sequence: CAISESVATEQYF.

The V and J genes are TRBV7-8 and TRBJ2-2; D gene uncertain. Germline V CDR1 and CDR2: SGHVS, FQNEAQ. Trimming took 5 bases from V and 8 from J, leaving 12 bases between them. The CDR3 runs 13 residues. CDR3 residues: CASSPPRLGELFF. Here the CDR3 DNA reads TGTGCCAGCAGCCCACCGCGGCTGGGGGAGCTGTTTTTT.

This clonotype has only a few counts. V gene TRBV2 combines with J gene TRBJ2-3; 10 bases align to TRBD2. The CDR3 loop spans 15 amino acids. J was trimmed by 2 bases and V by 5 bases; bases with no gene match: 4. Germline V gives CDR1 SNHLY, CDR2 FYNNEI. The CDR3 DNA follows: TGTGCCAGCAGTCTAGCGGGGGATAACACAGATACGCAGTATTTT. This translates into CASSLAGDNTDTQYF.

This clonotype was seen a few times. The gene calls are TRBV6-5 and TRBJ1-1, with a possible D match to TRBD1 (5 bases). Germline V gene sequence: CDR1 MNHEY, CDR2 SVGAGI. CDR3 size: 15 residues. V lost 2 bases and J lost 1, with 11 bases in between. Here the CDR3 DNA reads TGTGCCAGCAGTTACGGGGGGGGAAGGAACACTGAAGCTTTCTTT. This codes for CASSYGGGRNTEAFF.

Remarks on this clonotype: A much larger clone lies a single base off, so this may be a read error. V is TRBV4-2 and J is TRBJ1-6; TRBD1 matches 9 bases. CDR1 and CDR2 (germline): LGHNA, YNFKEQ. V shed 4 bases and J 8 bases; nucleotides not matched to a gene: 3. The CDR3 is 14 amino acids. This chain's CDR3 is CASSPGQGHSPLHF. The DNA for the CDR3 is TGTGCCAGCAGCCCGGGACAGGGTCATTCACCCCTCCACTTT.

This clonotype appeared a few times. This sequence joins TRBV6-6 and TRBJ2-6, with D tentatively TRBD1 (6 bases). The germline V gene has CDR1 MNHNY and CDR2 SVGAGI (reference sequence). CDR3 length: 15 amino acids. V lost 5 bases to trimming and J lost 1 base, with 9 bases between them. The CDR3 nucleotides are TGTGCCAGCAGTACCGACAGGTCTGGGGCCAACGTCCTGACTTTC. It codes for CASSTDRSGANVLTF.

This clonotype was found a few times. The chain joins TRBV20-1 to TRBJ1-5; D is unresolved. This CDR3 contains 13 residues. V lost 5 bases and J 3 bases, leaving 11 bases between the germline ends. Germline CDR1 and CDR2: DFQATT and SNEGSKA (reference sequence). The DNA for the CDR3 is TGCAGTGCTGAGGGTCTTGCCAATCAGCCCCAGCATTTT. Translating it yields CSAEGLANQPQHF.

The V and J genes are TRBV28 and TRBJ1-2; D gene uncertain. V lost 5 bases to trimming and J lost 5 bases, with 18 bases between them. Per germline, CDR1 MDHEN and CDR2 SYDVKM. This CDR3 spans 15 amino acids. CDR3 DNA sequence: TGTGCCAGCAGTCCTCCCCTTGCGACCGGGTATGGCTACACCTTC. Its protein is CASSPPLATGYGYTF.

Notes on this clonotype: One junction end does not reproduce the germline sequence, and a read error may be involved. The gene calls are TRBV7-2 and TRBJ2-3; the D call may be TRBD1 or TRBD2 (5 bases each). Per the germline V gene, CDR1 is SGHTA and CDR2 is FQGNSA. The CDR3 runs 13 residues. The CDR3 reads CASRTASTDMQYF. CDR3 DNA: TGTGCCAGCAGGACAGCTAGCACAGATATGCAGTATTTT. Complete variable domain (other parts from reference TRBV7-2 and TRBJ2-3): GAGVSQSPSNKVTEKGKDVELRCDPISGHTALYWYRQSLGQGLEFLIYFQGNSAPDKSGLPSDRFSAERTGGSVSTLTIQRTQQEDSAVYLCASRTASTDMQYFGPGTRLTVL.

This clonotype has more than one count but fewer than ten. The V gene is TRBV28, the J gene TRBJ2-1; 8 nucleotides align to TRBD1. CDR1 and CDR2 from the germline V gene are MDHEN and SYDVKM. This CDR3 is 17 amino acids long. The J segment lost 9 bases and the V segment lost 5 bases, leaving 18 bases of the junction unmatched. The CDR3 loop is CASSTLGQGEAPREQFF. The CDR3 DNA sequence: TGTGCCAGCAGTACCCTAGGACAGGGCGAAGCCCCACGTGAGCAGTTCTTC.

The gene calls are TRBV20-1 and TRBJ2-5; the match to TRBD2 covers 11 bases. The CDR3 is made up of 12 amino acids. Per germline, CDR1 DFQATT and CDR2 SNEGSKA (reference sequence). The V and J ends lost 7 bases and 5 bases, in that order; junction bases with no gene match: 3. CDR3 bases: TGCAGTGTACCTAGCGGGGGGGAGACCCAGTACTTC. Amino acids: CSVPSGGETQYF.

This clonotype was seen a handful of times. This chain links TRBV5-1 with TRBJ2-7; TRBD1 matches at 7 bases. Looked up from germline, CDR1 is SGHRS and CDR2 is YFSETQ. This CDR3 has 14 residues. The junction had 6 bases not matched to a gene; V was cut back by 4 bases and J by 2 bases. CDR3 sequence reads: CASSRDRATYEQYF. CDR3 bases: TGCGCCAGCAGCCGCGACAGGGCCACCTACGAGCAGTACTTC.

The rearrangement joins TRBV4-3 to TRBJ2-1; 9 bases fit TRBD1. The V gene end was trimmed by 0 bases and the J gene end by 7 bases; junction bases not matched to a gene: 10. The CDR3 covers 17 residues. CDR1 LGHNA and CDR2 YSLEER come from the germline V gene. The CDR3 protein is CASSQDFLDRGGNEQFF. The CDR3 DNA reads TGCGCCAGCAGCCAAGATTTTTTGGACAGGGGCGGTAATGAGCAGTTCTTC.

The chain recombines TRBV15 with TRBJ1-2; D unresolved. V was pared by 0 bases and J by 1 base, with 12 bases between. In germline, CDR1 is LNHNV, CDR2 YYDKDF (reference sequence). The CDR3 is made up of 16 amino acids. The CDR3 nucleotides are TGTGCCACCAGCAGAGATCGGGTCGGAAATAACTATGGCTACACCTTC. Amino acid sequence: CATSRDRVGNNYGYTF.

Comments on this clonotype: Mismatch with germline at one junction end may stem from a read error. The chain is built from TRBV12-3 or TRBV12-4 and TRBJ1-2; D perhaps matches TRBD1 (6 bases). The CDR3 runs to 13 residues. CDR3 amino acids: CARSFSGASGYTF. The CDR3 DNA follows: TGTGCCCGCAGTTTTTCGGGGGCCTCTGGCTACACCTTC.

The chain couples TRBV5-1 to TRBJ2-5; tentative D call: TRBD2 (5 bases). The CDR3 is made up of 13 amino acids. V was clipped by 4 bases and J by 5 bases, with 12 bases between them. Looked up from germline, CDR1 is SGHRS and CDR2 is YFSETQ. CDR3 in DNA: TGCGCCAGCAGCGGGGAGACTGGGGAGACCCAGTACTTC. It yields the protein CASSGETGETQYF.

V is TRBV5-1 and J is TRBJ1-2; maybe TRBD1 (6 bases). Germline V gene data show CDR1 as SGHRS and CDR2 as YFSETQ. V lost 5 bases and J lost 8, with 16 bases in between. This CDR3 region has 13 residues. The CDR3 DNA reads as TGCGCCAGCAGTTCGACAGGATTATCCGGCTACACCTTC. Translating gives CASSSTGLSGYTF.

Only a few counts were recorded for this clonotype. This chain uses TRBV6-5 with TRBJ1-2; TRBD1 might be the D (6 bases). This CDR3 is 16 amino acids long. V was cut by 6 bases and J by 2 bases, with 19 bases left in between. Germline V lookup: CDR1 MNHEY, CDR2 SVGAGI. Here the CDR3 reads CASRGGGQSWNYGYTF. CDR3 DNA sequence: TGTGCCAGCAGGGGAGGTGGACAGTCTTGGAACTATGGCTACACCTTC.

This chain uses TRBV27 with TRBJ2-7, with 8 bases aligning to TRBD2. Germline lookup yields CDR1 MNHEY and CDR2 SMNVEV (reference sequence). The CDR3 is made up of 14 amino acids. V lost 5 bases, J lost 7 bases, and 10 bases stayed unmatched. The CDR3, as DNA: TGTGCCAGCAGTGTCGGGGGGGCCATGGGTGAGCAGTACTTC. Translating gives CASSVGGAMGEQYF.

V usage is TRBV11-2 and J usage is TRBJ2-7; 9 nucleotides line up with TRBD1. This CDR3 is 15 amino acids long. CDR1 is SGHAT and CDR2 is FQNNGV in the germline V gene. V was pared by 3 bases and J by 4 bases, with 7 bases of the junction left unmatched. CDR3 DNA: TGTGCCAGCAGCTTCGGGACAGGGAGAGTTTACGAGCAGTACTTC. Translating gives CASSFGTGRVYEQYF.

The rearrangement links TRBV4-1 to TRBJ2-1; possible D gene TRBD1, 6 bases. The CDR3 is 15 residues long. V gave up 1 base and J gave up 11 bases, with 18 bases separating them. In germline, CDR1 is MGHRA, CDR2 YSYEKL. The CDR3 here is CASSQGRGTDDKQFF. DNA of the CDR3: TGCGCCAGCAGCCAAGGAAGGGGGACCGACGATAAGCAGTTCTTC.

The chain recombines TRBV2 with TRBJ1-3; D possibly corresponds to TRBD1 (5 bases). This CDR3 region has 15 residues. Deletions cut 7 bases from V and 3 bases from J, with 16 bases between. CDR1 is SNHLY and CDR2 is FYNNEI in the germline V gene. CDR3 sequence: CASNPGRVVGNTIYF. CDR3 coding DNA: TGTGCCAGCAATCCAGGGCGGGTTGTTGGAAACACCATATATTTT.

This chain links TRBV27 with TRBJ1-1, with TRBD1 matching over 12 bases. CDR1 is MNHEY and CDR2 is SMNVEV in the germline V gene (reference sequence). Germline trimming cut 5 bases from V and 3 bases from J; bases unmatched to any gene: 10. CDR3 length equals 17 residues. CDR3 sequence: CASSPGGTGGPHTEAFF. In DNA, the CDR3 is TGTGCCAGCAGTCCGGGAGGGACAGGGGGCCCCCACACTGAAGCTTTCTTT.